This T cell receptor beta chain originates from a study of T cells after posttransplantation cyclophosphamide. Study results and caveats: Tissue-infiltrating T cells from skin or gut overlapped little with blood T cells. Donor-recipient repertoire similarity was low at 1-2 months, rising over year one.

The CDR3 has 13 amino acids. V was shortened by 3 bases and J by 4 bases, with 8 bases between the two germline ends. Germline V CDR1 and CDR2: SGDLS, YYNGEE. Generated by immunoSEQ multiplex PCR, the TCRdb table keeps only in-frame clones and is missing some. The sample contains around 6,000 clones, around 80% of which appear only once. Busulfan-fludarabine conditioning, marrow transplant, and cyclophosphamide on days +3 and +4 were administered. Comment on this clone: The antigen remains undetermined.

The chain uses TRBV9 and TRBJ2-1, with D tentatively TRBD1 (5 bases). Sequencing used CD8+ T cells sorted from PBMCs, obtained 1404 days after allogeneic stem cell transplant with posttransplant cyclophosphamide. The receptor was isolated from a female patient aged 45-60 years who received an allogeneic stem cell transplant from a related donor, was CMV-positive, and had no GVHD. These T cells may partly come from the graft donor. In DNA, the CDR3 is TGTGCCAGCAGCGCGACAGTTTACAATGAGCAGTTCTTC. Its translation is CASSATVYNEQFF. Using reference TRBV9 and TRBJ2-1 for the parts outside the CDR3, the full variable domain is DSGVTQTPKHLITATGQRVTLRCSPRSGDLSVYWYQQSLDQGLQFLIQYYNGEERAKGNILERFSAQQFPDLHSELNLSSLELGDSALYFCASSATVYNEQFFGPGTRLTVL.